The 5 T cell receptor beta chains below were found in one sample sequenced in a study of metastatic and nonmetastatic thyroid tumors (dated by TCRdb to 2020 to 2022). Libraries were prepared through PCR. Instrument on record: Illumina HiSeq 4000. TCRdb reprocessing: public reads trimmed at Q25 with fastp, clones called with MiXCR, in-frame beta chains kept. This sample is represented by 21,000 or so clones; around 21% of them were singletons. The biggest ten clones account for 25% to 30% of the sample. No patient had received any treatment before thyroid surgery. The sequenced sample consisted of blood. Receptor source: a female donor with papillary thyroid cancer or a benign thyroid nodule (not recorded which). Some clones in this sample may be carry-over from other donors' samples.

By its share, this clone is medium-sized. V usage is TRBV7-8 and J usage is TRBJ2-6; D is perhaps TRBD1 (6 bases). The length of the CDR3 is 18 residues. Per the germline V gene, CDR1 is SGHVS and CDR2 is FQNEAQ. V was cut by 5 bases and J by 0 bases, with 17 bases left in between. The CDR3 bases are TGTGCCAGCAGCCCCTACAGGGTACTAAGCTCTGGGGCCAACGTCCTGACTTTC. Its translation is CASSPYRVLSSGANVLTF.

This clone was seen many times. The V call is TRBV3-1, the J call TRBJ2-7; TRBD1 or TRBD2 may be the D gene (5 bases each). Trimming removed 1 base at V and 1 base at J, with 8 bases between. Germline V gives CDR1 LGHDT, CDR2 YNNKEL (reference sequence). The CDR3 runs to 14 residues. CDR3 in DNA: TGTGCCAGCAGCCAAGGGGGACGTTCCTACGAGCAGTACTTC. This encodes CASSQGGRSYEQYF.

This clone was detected many times. The chain uses TRBV5-1 and TRBJ2-2; the D gene is possibly TRBD2 (6 bases). Trimming cost V 2 bases and J 3 bases, with 11 bases left between them. CDR3 length: 15 amino acids. Germline V lookup: CDR1 SGHRS, CDR2 YFSETQ. The CDR3 DNA follows: TGCGCCAGCAGCTTTGGGACTCGATACACCGGGGAGCTGTTTTTT. Protein: CASSFGTRYTGELFF.

This clone was picked up a small number of times. The J gene is TRBJ2-6, the V gene TRBV19; D gene uncertain. The CDR3 covers 14 residues. CDR1 is LNHDA, CDR2 SQIVND, per germline (reference sequence). V was shortened by 7 bases and J by 0 bases, with 7 bases between the two germline ends. The DNA of the CDR3 is TGTGCCAGTAACACCATCTCTGGGGCCAACGTCCTGACTTTC. Its translation: CASNTISGANVLTF.

The sample holds one count of this clone. The V call is TRBV5-1, the J call TRBJ2-4, with D possibly matching TRBD1 (6 bases). The CDR3 has 18 residues. The V gene lost 2 bases and the J gene lost 3 bases, with 21 bases spanning the gap. CDR1 and CDR2 (germline): SGHRS, YFSETQ. CDR3 in amino acids: CASSFDRLGRGDKNIQYF. CDR3 coding DNA: TGCGCCAGCAGCTTTGACAGGCTGGGGAGAGGAGACAAAAACATTCAGTACTTC. The variable domain in full, with the rest retrieved from reference TRBV5-1 and TRBJ2-4, is KAGVTQTPRYLIKTRGQQVTLSCSPISGHRSVSWYQQTPGQGLQFLFEYFSETQRNKGNFPGRFSGRQFSNSRSEMNVSTLELGDSALYLCASSFDRLGRGDKNIQYFGAGTRLSVL.